This T cell receptor (beta chain) is drawn from a study of breast tumors, draining lymph nodes, adjacent tissues. This clonotype was counted ten times or more. The target antigen is unknown. Axillary draining lymph nodes of breast cancer patients supplied the node samples. Points from the study as a whole: Most tumor T cells seemingly derive from lymph node, then expand in tumor. Luminal-like breast cancer showed significantly greater tumor-nontumor repertoire similarity than basal-like breast cancer did. Tumors had less TCR diversity than lymph nodes, more than nontumor tissue.

V was shortened by 4 bases and J by 6 bases, with 20 bases between the two germline ends. Per the germline V gene, CDR1 is SGDLS and CDR2 is YYNGEE. The CDR3 is 15 amino acids. Each CDR3 protein gets one entry after TCRdb re-called the multiplex PCR reads with MiXCR. This table holds 70,000 to 95,000 distinct CDR3 sequences, roughly 19% found once. The sequenced sample consisted of axillary lymph node tissue. V and J are TRBV9 and TRBJ2-7; tentative D call: TRBD2 (6 bases). The receptor comes from a female donor with breast cancer. Some clones in this sample may be carry-over from other donors' samples. Here the CDR3 DNA reads TGTGCCAGCAGCTCCGCAGGGACTTCTGCTATCGAGCAGTACTTC. Its translation is CASSSAGTSAIEQYF.